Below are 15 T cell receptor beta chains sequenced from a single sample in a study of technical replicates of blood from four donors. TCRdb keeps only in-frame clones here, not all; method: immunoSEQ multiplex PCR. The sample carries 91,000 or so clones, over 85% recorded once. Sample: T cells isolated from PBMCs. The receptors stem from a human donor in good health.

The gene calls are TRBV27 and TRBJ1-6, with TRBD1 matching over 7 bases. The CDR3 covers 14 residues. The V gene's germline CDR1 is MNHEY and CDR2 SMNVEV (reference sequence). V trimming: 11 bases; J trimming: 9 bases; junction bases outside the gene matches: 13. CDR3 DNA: TGTGCCGTCGGGGAGACAGGGTATCGTTCACCCCTCCACTTT. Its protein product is CAVGETGYRSPLHF.

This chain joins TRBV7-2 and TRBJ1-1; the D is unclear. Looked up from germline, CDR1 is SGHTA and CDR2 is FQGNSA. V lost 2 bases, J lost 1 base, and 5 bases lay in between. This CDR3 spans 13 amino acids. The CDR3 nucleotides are TGTGCCAGCAGCTTAAGTAGGAACACTGAAGCTTTCTTT. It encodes CASSLSRNTEAFF.

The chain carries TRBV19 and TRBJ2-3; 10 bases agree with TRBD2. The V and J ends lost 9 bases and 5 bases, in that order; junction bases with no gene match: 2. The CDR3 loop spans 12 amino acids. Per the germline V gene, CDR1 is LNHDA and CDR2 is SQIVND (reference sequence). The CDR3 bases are TGTGCCAGAGCTAGCGGGAGAGATACGCAGTATTTT. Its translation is CARASGRDTQYF.

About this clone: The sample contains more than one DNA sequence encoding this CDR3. The CDR3 DNA reads TGTGCCAGCAGTTACCAGGGTTACAATGAGCAGTTCTTC. It codes for CASSYQGYNEQFF. The V and J genes are TRBV6-5 and TRBJ2-1; tentatively, D is TRBD1 (5 bases). This CDR3 is 13 amino acids long. CDR1 MNHEY and CDR2 SVGAGI come from the germline V gene. V lost 2 bases, J lost 4 bases, and 6 bases lay in between.

CDR3 protein: CASSFLWSNIQYF. DNA for the CDR3: TGTGCCAGCAGCTTTCTATGGTCGAACATTCAGTACTTC. The J gene is TRBJ2-4, the V gene TRBV7-9, with D hard to call. The CDR3 length is 13 residues. Deletions cut 3 bases from V and 7 bases from J, with 10 bases between. Germline-derived CDR1 and CDR2 are SEHNR and FQNEAQ (reference sequence).

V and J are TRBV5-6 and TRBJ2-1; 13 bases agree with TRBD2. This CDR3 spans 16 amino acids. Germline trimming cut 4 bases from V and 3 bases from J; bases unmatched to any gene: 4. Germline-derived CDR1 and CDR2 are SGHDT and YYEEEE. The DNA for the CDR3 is TGTGCCAGCAGCCCGGGACTAGCGGGATTCTACAATGAGCAGTTCTTC. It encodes CASSPGLAGFYNEQFF. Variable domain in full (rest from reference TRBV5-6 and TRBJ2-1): DAGVTQSPTHLIKTRGQQVTLRCSPKSGHDTVSWYQQALGQGPQFIFQYYEEEERQRGNFPDRFSGHQFPNYSSELNVNALLLGDSALYLCASSPGLAGFYNEQFFGPGTRLTVL.

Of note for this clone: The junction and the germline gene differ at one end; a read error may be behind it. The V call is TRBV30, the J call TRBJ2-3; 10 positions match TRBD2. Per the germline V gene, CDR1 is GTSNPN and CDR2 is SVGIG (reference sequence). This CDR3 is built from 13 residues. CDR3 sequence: CAWMVLAGVQGNF. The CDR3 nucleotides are TGTGCCTGGATGGTCCTAGCGGGGGTTCAAGGGAATTTT.

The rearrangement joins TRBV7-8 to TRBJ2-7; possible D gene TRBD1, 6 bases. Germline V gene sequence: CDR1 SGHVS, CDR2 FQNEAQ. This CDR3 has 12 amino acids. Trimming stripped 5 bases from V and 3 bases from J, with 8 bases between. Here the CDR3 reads CASSLQGYEQYF. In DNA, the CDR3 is TGTGCCAGCAGCCTACAGGGCTACGAGCAGTACTTC.

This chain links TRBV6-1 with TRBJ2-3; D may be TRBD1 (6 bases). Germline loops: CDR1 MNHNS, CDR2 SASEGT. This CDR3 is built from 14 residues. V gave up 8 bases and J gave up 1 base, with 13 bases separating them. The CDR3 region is CASLRGIGTDTQYF. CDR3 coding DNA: TGTGCCAGCCTGAGGGGGATCGGCACAGATACGCAGTATTTT.

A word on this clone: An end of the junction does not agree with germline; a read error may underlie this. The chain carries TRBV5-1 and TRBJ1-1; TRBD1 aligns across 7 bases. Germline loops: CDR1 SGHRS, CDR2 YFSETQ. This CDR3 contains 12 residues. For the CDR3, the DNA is TGCGCCAGCGGCTTGACAGGGCTCGGGGCTTTCTTT. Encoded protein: CASGLTGLGAFF.

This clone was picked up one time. The CDR3 loop reads CASSSQGGYTYEQYF. CDR3 bases: TGTGCCAGCTCTTCTCAGGGGGGATACACATACGAGCAGTACTTC. J is TRBJ2-7 and V is TRBV18, with D possibly matching TRBD1 (7 bases). V lost 6 bases to trimming and J lost 4 bases, with 19 bases between them. This CDR3 has 15 amino acids. CDR1 and CDR2 (germline): KGHSH, LQKENI. The whole variable domain, remainder taken from reference TRBV18 and TRBJ2-7, is NAGVMQNPRHLVRRRGQEARLRCSPMKGHSHVYWYRQLPEEGLKFMVYLQKENIIDESGMPKERFSAEFPKEGPSILRIQQVVRGDSAAYFCASSSQGGYTYEQYFGPGTRLTVT.

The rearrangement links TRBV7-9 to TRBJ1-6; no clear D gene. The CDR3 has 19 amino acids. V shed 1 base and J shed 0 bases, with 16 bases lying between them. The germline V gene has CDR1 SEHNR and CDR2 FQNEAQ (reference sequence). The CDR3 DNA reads TGTGCCAGCAGCTTAGAGGCAGAAAGAACAGTCTCCTATAATTCACCCCTCCACTTT. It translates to CASSLEAERTVSYNSPLHF.

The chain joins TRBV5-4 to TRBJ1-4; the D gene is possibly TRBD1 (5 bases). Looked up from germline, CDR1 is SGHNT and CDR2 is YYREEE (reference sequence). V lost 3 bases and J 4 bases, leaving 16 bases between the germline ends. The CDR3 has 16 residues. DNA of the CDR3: TGTGCCAGCAGCTCCGTCCGGGGGGGAGATAATGAAAAACTGTTTTTT. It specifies CASSSVRGGDNEKLFF.

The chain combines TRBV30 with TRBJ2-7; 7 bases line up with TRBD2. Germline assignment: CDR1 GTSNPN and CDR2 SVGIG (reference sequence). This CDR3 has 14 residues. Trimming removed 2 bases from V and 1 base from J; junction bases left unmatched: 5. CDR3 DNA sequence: TGTGCCTGGAGTCATGGGGGGGTATCCTACGAGCAGTACTTC. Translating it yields CAWSHGGVSYEQYF.

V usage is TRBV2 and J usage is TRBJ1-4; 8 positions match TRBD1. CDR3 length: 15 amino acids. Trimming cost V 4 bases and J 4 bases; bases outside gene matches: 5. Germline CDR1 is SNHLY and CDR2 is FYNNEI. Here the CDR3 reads CASSGQGAVNEKLFF. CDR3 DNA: TGTGCCAGCAGTGGCCAGGGGGCCGTTAATGAAAAACTGTTTTTT.